Included here is one T cell receptor (beta chain) sequence, with context. The germline V gene has CDR1 MGHRA and CDR2 YSYEKL. V was clipped by 3 bases and J by 3 bases; unmatched bases: 6. The CDR3 runs 15 residues. In the study's own analysis: For nucleated cells, counts were estimated from reference gene primer amplification. Generated by immunoSEQ multiplex PCR, the TCRdb table keeps only in-frame clones and is missing some. D and trimming come from the DNA, and the V and J calls and clone size come from that table. The table has around 470,000 clones, 90% seen once; the top ten hold 0.6%. Self-reported history from a screening survey and questionnaire set each donor's cohort. Among Cohort 3 donors, those recovered had two negative PCRs, clearance, or symptom resolution. This entry belongs to a study of blood T cell repertoires in COVID-19.

This TCR was sampled from a man in his late teens or twenties who had recovered from COVID-19. The V call is TRBV4-1, the J call TRBJ2-7, with TRBD1 matching 9 bases. Sequences were obtained from PBMCs or T cells enriched from blood (not recorded which). CDR3 in amino acids: CASSQGQGGNYEQYF. CDR3 bases: TGCGCCAGCAGCCAGGGACAGGGAGGCAACTACGAGCAGTACTTC.